This TCR beta chain was sequenced for a study of OX40 agonist ivuxolimab in advanced cancers. In terms of the full investigation: Ivuxolimab, which targeted the costimulatory receptor OX40 (CD134), was an agonistic, fully human IgG2 monoclonal antibody. Prior anti-PD-1, anti-PD-L1 or anti-CTLA-4 therapy was permitted, and checkpoint inhibitors had been received by 30% to 40% of dose-escalation patients. In the dose-escalation cohort, 70% to 85% of patients were male, and the mean age was approximately 60 years, with a range of roughly 20 to 80. Partial responses occurred in three dose-escalation patients, of whom one had hepatocellular carcinoma and two had cutaneous melanoma. Of the approximately 50 patients in dose escalation, about 20 had hepatocellular carcinoma, roughly 15 had melanoma, 9 had renal cell carcinoma and 9 had head and neck cancer. The paper reports the monotherapy dose-escalation portion (N = 52 patients) of the phase I ivuxolimab trial. Intravenous ivuxolimab was administered to patients every 2 weeks at six dose levels: 0.01, 0.1, 0.3, 1.5, 3 and 10 mg/kg. The point of sequencing TCRbeta in the periphery was to test whether ivuxolimab changed TCR sequence diversity and drove clonal T-cell expansion.

From a lookup of the germline V gene, CDR1 and CDR2 are SGHVS and FQNEAQ. The CDR3 has 17 amino acids, counting the end cysteine and phenylalanine. Only CDR3 DNA remains: 51 bases, in frame from the first base. Trimming at the junction amounts to 4 bases on V and 1 base on J, and the germline ends lie 16 bases apart. Worth noting for this clone: Its antigen is still unknown. No clone much larger than this one lies a single base away; base qualities are absent.

For sequencing of the TCRbeta CDR3 region, genomic DNA was extracted from the sorted cells. TCRbeta CDR3 regions were sequenced using the immunoSEQ Assay. This immuneACCESS table, as held by TCRdb, lists in-frame sequences with V and J called but not all clones. Of the missing ones, under half trace to an unresolved V gene in checked studies; the others have no known cause. This sample comprises about 80,000 clones, about 92% of them detected only once. The ten largest clonotypes hold approximately 0.2% of the sample. Beyond this particular receptor, the publication reports: Clonal expansion of both CD4+ and CD8+ blood T cells was observed from baseline to week 6 at doses 0.1 to 3.0 mg/kg. The antigen specificity of the peripheral T cells that underwent clonal expansion was not determined. On average, CD8+ T cells showed more expanded clones than CD4+ T cells after ivuxolimab. Low levels of normalized T-cell clonal expansion were also shown by some nonresponding patients. In the 0.1-3.0 mg/kg groups, partial responders had among the lowest normalized peripheral clonal expansion, particularly in CD8+ T cells.

The trial excluded patients who had a history of autoimmune disease or who were on systemic immunosuppression. Peripheral blood for TCR sequencing was drawn from every dose cohort at baseline, at cycle 4 day 1 and at cycle 7 day 1. Samples were obtained from an open-label, multicenter, first-in-human phase I dose-escalation trial of ivuxolimab. Adults with locally advanced or metastatic melanoma, renal cell, hepatocellular, or head and neck squamous cell carcinoma were enrolled in the trial. Before TCR sequencing, CD4+ and CD8+ T cells were separately sorted from peripheral blood. This clonotype was obtained from an adult with an advanced solid tumor such as melanoma, head and neck, liver or kidney cancer. This specimen consisted of CD4+ or CD8+ T cells sorted from blood, obtained in a trial of the OX40 agonist ivuxolimab. The chain couples TRBV7-8 to TRBJ2-2; TRBD1 might be the D gene, on 6 matching bases. The sequenced DNA: TGTGCCAGCAGCTCCTACCCCGGACAGTTGAACACCGGGGAGCTGTTTTTT. This translates into CASSSYPGQLNTGELFF.